The 20 T cell receptor beta chains in this list originate from one sample, sequenced in a study of blood T cells in healthy people across ages. Alongside a J-beta primer mix, a sample-barcoded 5' primer served in a second PCR lasting roughly 6 to 12 cycles. TCRdb passed the 5' RACE reads through MiXCR, listing each CDR3 protein once. The table shows hundreds of thousands of distinct CDR3 sequences, with about a quarter occurring only once. These data were likewise used in another study, on T cells of mothers and their children.

The source material was blood. These TCRs come from a boy between 10 and 17 years old in good health.

This CDR3 reads CASSSGWENEQFF. CDR3 sequence (DNA): TGTGCCAGCAGCTCAGGGTGGGAGAATGAGCAGTTCTTC. The V gene is TRBV11-2, the J gene TRBJ2-1; the D call may be TRBD1 or TRBD2 (5 bases each). Germline CDR1 reads SGHAT; CDR2 reads FQNNGV. The CDR3 is 13 amino acids. Trimming cost V 4 bases and J 7 bases, with 11 bases left between them.

This rearrangement joins TRBV6-1 to TRBJ1-5; 7 positions agree with TRBD1. Germline values: CDR1 MNHNS, CDR2 SASEGT. This CDR3 contains 13 residues. Germline trimming cut 0 bases from V and 16 bases from J; bases unmatched to any gene: 9. The CDR3 loop reads CASSEARGTACHF. In DNA form, the CDR3 reads TGTGCCAGCAGTGAAGCGCGGGGGACAGCCTGCCATTTT.

The rearrangement joins TRBV2 to TRBJ2-3; D unclear. Germline V lookup: CDR1 SNHLY, CDR2 FYNNEI. CDR3 size: 11 residues. V shed 8 bases and J shed 3 bases, with 6 bases lying between them. The CDR3 sequence is CASELTDTQYF. The CDR3, as DNA: TGTGCCAGCGAGCTGACAGATACGCAGTATTTT.

The chain employs TRBV4-1 and TRBJ2-7; TRBD2 matches 7 bases. The CDR3 consists of 16 residues. V shed 0 bases, J shed 1 base, and the junction held 6 bases outside the gene matches. Germline V gives CDR1 MGHRA, CDR2 YSYEKL. This chain's CDR3 is CASSQEDPGGSYEQYF. CDR3 DNA sequence: TGCGCCAGCAGCCAAGAAGACCCCGGGGGGTCCTACGAGCAGTACTTC.

The gene calls are TRBV9 and TRBJ1-3; TRBD1 matches at 8 bases. Trimming at V came to 3 bases and at J to 0 bases, leaving 5 bases not matched to a gene. This CDR3 contains 16 residues. Germline values: CDR1 SGDLS, CDR2 YYNGEE. The CDR3 reads CASSEGQADSGNTIYF. CDR3 DNA: TGTGCCAGCAGCGAGGGACAGGCCGACTCTGGAAACACCATATATTTT.

The gene calls are TRBV3-1 and TRBJ2-5; 8 bases match TRBD2. Per germline, CDR1 LGHDT and CDR2 YNNKEL (reference sequence). CDR3 length: 16 amino acids. V was clipped by 1 base and J by 6 bases; unmatched bases: 10. CDR3 protein: CASSQVGRGVRQTQYF. Here the CDR3 DNA reads TGTGCCAGCAGCCAAGTGGGGCGGGGGGTTCGCCAGACCCAGTACTTC.

The chain uses TRBV7-9 and TRBJ2-5, with 12 bases matching TRBD1. The J call could be wrong; TRBJ2-7 is a better fit for the DNA end. Germline V gene sequence: CDR1 SEHNR, CDR2 FQNEAQ (reference sequence). The CDR3 runs to 16 residues. Written as DNA, the CDR3 is TGTGCCAGCAGCCCAACCGGGGGACAGGGGGCCCACGAGCAGTACTTC. Protein product: CASSPTGGQGAHEQYF.

This clonotype was recorded a few times. J is TRBJ2-3 and V is TRBV12-3 or TRBV12-4; D not resolved. This CDR3 region has 16 residues. V lost 1 base and J 2 bases, leaving 13 bases between the germline ends. The CDR3 here is CASSLVGFPSTDTQYF. The CDR3 DNA is TGTGCCAGCAGTTTAGTTGGATTCCCCTCCACAGATACGCAGTATTTT.

The rearrangement joins TRBV10-3 to TRBJ2-3, with 7 bases that match TRBD2. Trimming cost V 6 bases and J 0 bases; bases outside gene matches: 12. The V gene's germline CDR1 is ENHRY and CDR2 SYGVKD. This CDR3 spans 17 amino acids. The CDR3 spells CAIRPGTTNSSTDTQYF. DNA of the CDR3: TGTGCCATCAGGCCCGGGACTACTAATTCTAGCACAGATACGCAGTATTTT.

This clonotype was found a few times. CDR3 nucleotide sequence: TGTGCCAGCAGTGCATCTCCGACAGGAGATTCACCCCTCCACTTT. It codes for CASSASPTGDSPLHF. The chain uses TRBV6-1 and TRBJ1-6; possibly TRBD1 for D (6 bases). Trimming removed 4 bases at V and 8 bases at J, with 15 bases between. Germline CDR1 is MNHNS and CDR2 is SASEGT. This CDR3 spans 15 amino acids.

The chain combines TRBV5-1 with TRBJ2-1; 12 bases are a match to TRBD2. This CDR3 has 18 amino acids. Trimming took 4 bases from V and 3 from J; bases not matched to a gene: 11. Germline values: CDR1 SGHRS, CDR2 YFSETQ. This CDR3 reads CASSGPRTSGDYYNEQFF. CDR3 bases: TGCGCCAGCAGCGGCCCACGGACTAGCGGGGATTACTACAATGAGCAGTTCTTC.

The chain employs TRBV20-1 and TRBJ2-5; D ambiguous. The CDR3 is made up of 11 amino acids. Trimming shortened V by 1 base and J by 7 bases, and 7 bases separated the two germline ends. CDR1 DFQATT and CDR2 SNEGSKA come from the germline V gene (reference sequence). The CDR3 coding sequence is TGCAGTGCTAGAGTTACGGCGACCCAGTACTTC. Translating gives CSARVTATQYF.

This clonotype was detected only once. The rearrangement links TRBV7-9 to TRBJ2-5; 13 nucleotides line up with TRBD2. The J call is uncertain, as TRBJ2-7 better fits the DNA end. Per the germline V gene, CDR1 is SEHNR and CDR2 is FQNEAQ (reference sequence). CDR3 length: 16 amino acids. CDR3 in DNA: TGTGCCTCCAGGGGGGTTGGGACTAGCGGGATTTACGAGCAGTACTTC. Amino acid sequence: CASRGVGTSGIYEQYF.

This clonotype was counted between two and nine times. The junction shows a germline mismatch at one end, possibly a read error. The chain couples TRBV6-2 or TRBV6-3 to TRBJ1-3, with D unclear. Germline V gene sequence: CDR1 MNHEY, CDR2 SVGEGT. This CDR3 is 17 amino acids long. The CDR3 sequence is CAGSYGGVGSSGNTIYF. The CDR3 coding sequence is TGTGCCGGCAGTTACGGAGGTGTCGGGAGCTCTGGAAACACCATATATTTT.

This clonotype was seen only a few times. This chain uses TRBV12-3 or TRBV12-4 with TRBJ2-2; 7 positions agree with TRBD1. This CDR3 region has 15 residues. V was pared by 6 bases and J by 4 bases, with 8 bases of the junction left unmatched. The CDR3 protein is CASRVQGPITGELFF. As DNA, the CDR3 is TGTGCCAGCAGGGTACAGGGGCCCATCACCGGGGAGCTGTTTTTT.

Many counts were recorded for this clonotype. The chain couples TRBV5-1 to TRBJ2-5, with 9 bases matching TRBD1. The V gene end was trimmed by 0 bases and the J gene end by 2 bases; junction bases not matched to a gene: 2. The CDR3 consists of 15 residues. Per germline, CDR1 SGHRS and CDR2 YFSETQ. CDR3 DNA sequence: TGCGCCAGCAGCTTGGGGGGACAGGGACAAGAGACCCAGTACTTC. It is translated as CASSLGGQGQETQYF.

The chain links TRBV3-1 to TRBJ2-3; D remains unclear. The germline V gene encodes CDR1 LGHDT and CDR2 YNNKEL (reference sequence). The V end was cut by 1 base, the J end by 8 bases, with 13 bases between. CDR3 size: 14 residues. The CDR3, as DNA: TGTGCCAGCAGCCAAGTAACGTCTAATGTTACGCAGTATTTT. Protein product: CASSQVTSNVTQYF.

The chain recombines TRBV12-3 or TRBV12-4 with TRBJ2-2; D remains ambiguous. This CDR3 is 13 amino acids long. V was pared by 7 bases and J by 7 bases, with 13 bases between. CDR3 sequence reads: CASTLTVRGELFF. Written as DNA, the CDR3 is TGTGCCAGCACTCTGACCGTTCGCGGGGAGCTGTTTTTT.

This chain joins TRBV2 and TRBJ2-5, with D possibly being TRBD1 (5 bases). The V gene lost 5 bases and the J gene lost 2 bases, with 12 bases spanning the gap. The CDR3 length is 14 residues. Germline lookup yields CDR1 SNHLY and CDR2 FYNNEI. In nucleotides, the CDR3 is TGTGCCAGCAGTAGAGGACATTATCAAGAGACCCAGTACTTC. Residues: CASSRGHYQETQYF.

This clonotype was found a few times. The chain is built from TRBV7-6 and TRBJ2-5, with 9 bases fitting TRBD2. This CDR3 is built from 14 residues. Germline loops: CDR1 SGHVS, CDR2 FNYEAQ. Trimming cost V 8 bases and J 2 bases; bases outside gene matches: 6. The CDR3 here is CASGKRGDQETQYF. CDR3 DNA sequence: TGTGCCAGCGGAAAGCGGGGGGATCAAGAGACCCAGTACTTC.